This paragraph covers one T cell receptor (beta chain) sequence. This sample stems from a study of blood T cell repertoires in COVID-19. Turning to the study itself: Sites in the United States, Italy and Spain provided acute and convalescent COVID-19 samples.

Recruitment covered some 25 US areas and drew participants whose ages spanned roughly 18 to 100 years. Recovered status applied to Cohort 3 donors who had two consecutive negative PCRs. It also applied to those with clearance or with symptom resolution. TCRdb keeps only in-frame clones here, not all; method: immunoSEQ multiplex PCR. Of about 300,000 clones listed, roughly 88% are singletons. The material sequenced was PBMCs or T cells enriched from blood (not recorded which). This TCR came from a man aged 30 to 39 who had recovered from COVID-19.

CDR3 sequence reads: CAISAHQEGYGYTF. The CDR3 nucleotides read TGTGCCATCAGTGCCCACCAGGAGGGCTATGGCTACACCTTC. The gene calls are TRBV10-3 and TRBJ1-2; D call uncertain. The CDR3 length is 14 residues. In germline, CDR1 is ENHRY, CDR2 SYGVKD. Trimming pared 4 bases from V and 4 bases from J, leaving 13 bases between.